The text below deals with one T cell receptor (beta chain). The antigen is unknown. Only in-frame clones appear in the TCRdb table, and some are missing; sequencing was by immunoSEQ multiplex PCR. The table has about 2.4 million clones, around nine tenths seen once. The V gene end was trimmed by 0 bases and the J gene end by 10 bases; junction bases not matched to a gene: 7. This CDR3 has 16 residues. From germline, CDR1 is SGHNT and CDR2 YYREEE (reference sequence). This specimen belongs to a study of shared clonotypes between healthy human individuals. General observations from the study: Rarefaction showed that sequencing of sorted subsets was incomplete (despite large depth). Larger estimated richness was generally seen in naive subsets than in memory subsets. Having only a few donors restricted how much genetic and exposure-history diversity was captured.

This receptor was identified in a man younger than 35 in good health. The chain uses TRBV5-4 and TRBJ1-6; 10 bases fit TRBD1. Sequencing was performed on naive CD4+ T cells sorted from blood. As for subset: CD45RA+ positively selected. The CDR3 region is CASSLEGLGQGSPLHF. CDR3 in DNA: TGTGCCAGCAGCTTGGAGGGTCTGGGACAGGGGTCACCCCTCCACTTT. Full variable domain (outside the CDR3, taken from reference TRBV5-4 and TRBJ1-6): ETGVTQSPTHLIKTRGQQVTLRCSSQSGHNTVSWYQQALGQGPQFIFQYYREEENGRGNFPPRFSGLQFPNYSSELNVNALELDDSALYLCASSLEGLGQGSPLHFGNGTRLTVT.